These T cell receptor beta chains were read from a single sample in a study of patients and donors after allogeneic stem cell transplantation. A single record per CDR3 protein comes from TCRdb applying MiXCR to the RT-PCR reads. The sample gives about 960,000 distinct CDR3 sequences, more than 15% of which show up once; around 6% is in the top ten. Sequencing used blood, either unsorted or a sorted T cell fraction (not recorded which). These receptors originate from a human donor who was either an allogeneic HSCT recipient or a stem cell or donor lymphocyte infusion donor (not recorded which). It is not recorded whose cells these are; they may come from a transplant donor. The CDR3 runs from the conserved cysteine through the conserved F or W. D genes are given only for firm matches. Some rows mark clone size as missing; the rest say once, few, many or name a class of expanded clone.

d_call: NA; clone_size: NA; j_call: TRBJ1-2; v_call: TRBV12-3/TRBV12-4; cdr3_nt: TGTGCCAGCAGTTTAGTAGGTGGGGGAGGCTATGGCTACACCTTC; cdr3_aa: CASSLVGGGGYGYTF
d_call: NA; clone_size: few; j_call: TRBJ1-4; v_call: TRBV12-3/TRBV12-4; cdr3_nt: TGTGCCAGCAGTTCCCTGATCATGGAAAAACTGTTTTTT; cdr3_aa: CASSSLIMEKLFF
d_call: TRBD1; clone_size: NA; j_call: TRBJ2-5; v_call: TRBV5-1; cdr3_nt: TGCGCCAGCAGCTCCCGGGACAGGCCCCAAGAGACCCAGTACTTC; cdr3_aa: CASSSRDRPQETQYF
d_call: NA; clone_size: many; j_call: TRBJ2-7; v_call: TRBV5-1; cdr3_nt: TGCGCCAGCACAGGGACGGAGTCCTACGAGCAGTACTTC; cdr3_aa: CASTGTESYEQYF
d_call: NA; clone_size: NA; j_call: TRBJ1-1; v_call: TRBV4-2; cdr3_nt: TGTGCCAGCAGCCAAGTGCGCGGTGAAGCTTTCTTT; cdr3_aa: CASSQVRGEAFF
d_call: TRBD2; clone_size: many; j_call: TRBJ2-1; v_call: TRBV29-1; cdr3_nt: TGCAGCGTTGAAGATCGGCCTAGCGGGAGTAATGAGCAGTTCTTC; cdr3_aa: CSVEDRPSGSNEQFF
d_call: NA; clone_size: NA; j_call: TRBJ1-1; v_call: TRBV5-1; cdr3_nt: TGCGCCAGCAGCTTGGGCAGCGGTTTGATGAACACTGAAGCTTTCTTT; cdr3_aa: CASSLGSGLMNTEAFF
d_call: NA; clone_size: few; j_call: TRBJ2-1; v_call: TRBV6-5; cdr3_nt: TGTGCCAGCAGTGACTCCAAGGGAGAGCAGTTCTTC; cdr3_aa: CASSDSKGEQFF
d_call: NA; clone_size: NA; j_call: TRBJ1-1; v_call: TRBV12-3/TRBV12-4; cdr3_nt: TGTGCCAGCAGTTTACCCCCAGGGACGACTTTCTTT; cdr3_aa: CASSLPPGTTFF
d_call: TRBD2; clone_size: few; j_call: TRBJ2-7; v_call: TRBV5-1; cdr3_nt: TGCGCCAGCAGCGGGGGGACTAGAGGGGACGAGCAGTACTTC; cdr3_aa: CASSGGTRGDEQYF
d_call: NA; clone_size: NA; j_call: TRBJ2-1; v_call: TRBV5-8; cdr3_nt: TGTGCCAGCAGCTTGGGTCGCGGACTCAGCTCCTACAATGAGCAGTTCTTC; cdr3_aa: CASSLGRGLSSYNEQFF
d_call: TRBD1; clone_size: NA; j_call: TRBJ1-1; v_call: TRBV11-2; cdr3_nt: TGTGCCAGCAGCCAACTGGGACAGGGGTTAACTGAAGCTTTCTTT; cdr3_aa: CASSQLGQGLTEAFF
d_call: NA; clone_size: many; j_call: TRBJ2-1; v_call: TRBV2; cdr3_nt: TGTGCCAGTACACGGTACAATGAGCAGTTCTTC; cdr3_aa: CASTRYNEQFF
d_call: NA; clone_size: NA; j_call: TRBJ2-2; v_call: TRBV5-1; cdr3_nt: TGCGCCAGCAGCATGGGCGGGGCGTGGAATGCTGGCGGGGAGCTGTTTTTT; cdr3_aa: CASSMGGAWNAGGELFF
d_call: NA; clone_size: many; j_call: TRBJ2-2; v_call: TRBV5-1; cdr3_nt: TGCGCCAGCAGCTTGGGCTTCACCGGGGAGCTGTTTTTT; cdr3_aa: CASSLGFTGELFF
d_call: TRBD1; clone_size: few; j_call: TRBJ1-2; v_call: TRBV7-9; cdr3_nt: TGTGCCAGCAGCTTAATCCGGGACAGAACCGAAGGTTTC; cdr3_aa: CASSLIRDRTEGF
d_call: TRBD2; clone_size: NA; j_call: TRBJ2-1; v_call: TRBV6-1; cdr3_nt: TGTGCCAGCAGCCGGCGGGAGTCCTACAATGAGCAGTTCTTC; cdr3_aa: CASSRRESYNEQFF
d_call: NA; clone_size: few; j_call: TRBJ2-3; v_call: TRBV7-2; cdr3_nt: TGTGCCAGCAGCTCGCAGGTGGATACGCAGTATTTT; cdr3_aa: CASSSQVDTQYF
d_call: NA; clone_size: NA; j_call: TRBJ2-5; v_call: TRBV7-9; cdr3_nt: TGTGCCAGCCGCGACCTGACTAAGACGGAGACCCAGTACTTC; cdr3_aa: CASRDLTKTETQYF
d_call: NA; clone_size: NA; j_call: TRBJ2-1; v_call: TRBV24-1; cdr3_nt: TGTGCCACCAGTGATCCACTATTGGGCAATGAGCAGTTCTTC; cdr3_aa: CATSDPLLGNEQFF
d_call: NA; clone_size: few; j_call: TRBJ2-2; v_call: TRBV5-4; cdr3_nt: TGTGCCAGCAGCTTGGCGTCGGGGGCCCTCCTCGGGGAGCTGTTTTTT; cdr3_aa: CASSLASGALLGELFF
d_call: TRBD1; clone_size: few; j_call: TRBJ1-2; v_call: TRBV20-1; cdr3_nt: TGCAGTGCTAGATCCCTTGGGACAGGGACTATCTATGGCTACACCTTC; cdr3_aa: CSARSLGTGTIYGYTF
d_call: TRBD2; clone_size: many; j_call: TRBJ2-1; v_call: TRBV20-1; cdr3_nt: TGCAGTGCTAGGGGACTAGGGGTCTACAATGAGCAGTTCTTC; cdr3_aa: CSARGLGVYNEQFF
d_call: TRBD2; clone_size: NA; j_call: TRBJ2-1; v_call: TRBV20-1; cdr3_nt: TGCAGTGCGCGGACTAGCGTGGACAATGAGCAGTTCTTC; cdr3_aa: CSARTSVDNEQFF
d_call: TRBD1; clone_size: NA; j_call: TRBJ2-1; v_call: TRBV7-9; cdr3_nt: TGTGCCAGCAGCTTCACAGGGGTTGAGCAGTTCTTC; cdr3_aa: CASSFTGVEQFF
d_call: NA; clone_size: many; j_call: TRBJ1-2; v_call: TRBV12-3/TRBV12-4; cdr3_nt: TGTGCCATCTCCCAGGGGCCCTATGGCTACACCTTC; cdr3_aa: CAISQGPYGYTF
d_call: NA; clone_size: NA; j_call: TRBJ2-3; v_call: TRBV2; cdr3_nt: TGTGCCAGCAGTACGGGAGCCCCGGATACGCAGTATTTT; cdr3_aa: CASSTGAPDTQYF